The next 23 T cell receptor beta chains were all read from a single sample in a study of human T cells and chemical hapten exposure. One entry per CDR3 protein, called by TCRdb with MiXCR from the RACE reads. There are approximately 370,000 distinct CDR3 sequences in the sample; about 5% occur only once, and about 8.2% lies in the top ten. The time point: pre-sensitization, week 0. Described treatment: therapeutic diphenylcyclopropenone sensitization with weekly scalp DPC. The source material was whole blood, sampled in connection with sensitization to the hapten diphenylcyclopropenone (DPC). All receptors come from a woman younger than 35 with alopecia areata. Some clones in this sample may be carry-over from other donors' samples.

V is TRBV7-8 and J is TRBJ2-5, with D hard to call. Germline assignment: CDR1 SGHVS and CDR2 FQNEAQ. The CDR3 is 13 residues long. Trimming took off 2 bases at V and 2 bases at J, with 6 bases between the two ends. CDR3: CASSLSPQETQYF. CDR3 DNA: TGTGCCAGCAGCTTATCCCCGCAAGAGACCCAGTACTTC.

This clonotype is medium-sized in the sample. The chain uses TRBV15 and TRBJ1-5, with D tentatively TRBD1 (6 bases). Trimming pared 5 bases from V and 0 bases from J, leaving 20 bases between. Germline V gene data show CDR1 as LNHNV and CDR2 as YYDKDF (reference sequence). The CDR3 extends over 18 amino acids. This CDR3 is CATSSWGVGGNSNQPQHF. In nucleotides, the CDR3 is TGTGCCACCAGCTCCTGGGGGGTAGGGGGAAATAGCAATCAGCCCCAGCATTTT.

This clonotype was counted at least ten times. The chain is built from TRBV5-1 and TRBJ2-2, with 9 bases that match TRBD2. This CDR3 spans 18 amino acids. CDR1 is SGHRS and CDR2 is YFSETQ in the germline V gene. The V segment lost 0 bases and the J segment 0 bases; nucleotides outside the gene matches: 6. CDR3 coding DNA: TGCGCCAGCAGCTTGGAACTAGCGGGTGCGACGAACACCGGGGAGCTGTTTTTT. It specifies CASSLELAGATNTGELFF.

Only a few counts were recorded for this clonotype. The V call is TRBV20-1, the J call TRBJ1-4; D is ambiguous. This CDR3 is 14 amino acids long. Germline CDR1 DFQATT, CDR2 SNEGSKA (reference sequence). Trimming pared 1 base from V and 7 bases from J, leaving 13 bases between. CDR3 residues: CSARVAQSGEKLFF. In DNA form, the CDR3 reads TGCAGTGCTAGAGTAGCCCAGTCAGGTGAAAAACTGTTTTTT.

On this clonotype itself: This clone may be a read error of a much larger clone one base away. The chain employs TRBV4-3 and TRBJ1-1, with TRBD1 as a possible D gene (6 bases). CDR1 LGHNA and CDR2 YSLEER come from the germline V gene. This CDR3 region has 18 residues. The CDR3 sequence: CDSSQDLRRGAEDTEAFF. The CDR3 bases are TGCGACAGCAGCCAAGATCTGCGGAGGGGGGCAGAGGACACTGAAGCTTTCTTT.

This clonotype was observed a few times. CDR3 nucleotide sequence: TGTGCCAGCAGTTACACGTGGCCTAGCGGGGGGGCCGGAGATACGCAGTATTTT. Protein product: CASSYTWPSGGAGDTQYF. The chain joins TRBV6-6 to TRBJ2-3; 12 nucleotides line up with TRBD2. This CDR3 is built from 18 residues. Trimming at V came to 2 bases and at J to 5 bases, leaving 11 bases not matched to a gene. Germline assignment: CDR1 MNHNY and CDR2 SVGAGI (reference sequence).

This clonotype has ten or more counts. The chain employs TRBV3-1 and TRBJ2-2; D gene ambiguous. Germline values: CDR1 LGHDT, CDR2 YNNKEL (reference sequence). The CDR3 extends over 13 amino acids. V gave up 1 base and J gave up 4 bases, with 4 bases separating them. In DNA, the CDR3 is TGTGCCAGCAGCCAAGGGTCCACCGGGGAGCTGTTTTTT. This sequence encodes CASSQGSTGELFF.

This rearrangement joins TRBV3-1 to TRBJ1-1; D gene uncertain. The CDR3 is 13 residues long. Germline V gene data show CDR1 as LGHDT and CDR2 as YNNKEL (reference sequence). Trimming removed 0 bases at V and 11 bases at J, with 13 bases between. CDR3 residues: CASSQEGEMRAFF. The CDR3 DNA reads as TGTGCCAGCAGCCAAGAGGGTGAGATGAGGGCTTTCTTT.

This clonotype was counted a few times. A read error may account for a junction end that differs from germline. The genes are TRBV10-2 and TRBJ2-5; 8 bases line up with TRBD2. CDR1 and CDR2 from the germline V gene are WSHSY and SAAADI. There are 14 residues in the CDR3. CDR3 bases: TGCGCCAGCAGTGAAAGCGGGCTAGCGGGCGGTGGGGTCTTC. It yields the protein CASSESGLAGGGVF.

The chain links TRBV10-3 to TRBJ2-5, with D possibly TRBD1 on 5 matching bases. The ends were cut back, 2 bases at V and 4 bases at J, with 14 bases in the middle. The CDR3 sequence is 15 residues long. Germline CDR1 is ENHRY and CDR2 is SYGVKD. CDR3: CAISEPQGLRETQYF. CDR3 DNA: TGTGCCATCAGTGAGCCCCAGGGCCTGCGAGAGACCCAGTACTTC.

This clonotype was detected ten times or more. The chain uses TRBV12-3 or TRBV12-4 and TRBJ1-1; perhaps TRBD1 as D (6 bases). V lost 3 bases, J lost 4 bases, and 9 bases lay in between. The CDR3 loop spans 13 amino acids. CDR3 bases: TGTGCCAGCAGTTTGAGGGGGTCCACTGAAGCTTTCTTT. Protein: CASSLRGSTEAFF.

The rearrangement links TRBV9 to TRBJ1-1; D not certain. The V gene's germline CDR1 is SGDLS and CDR2 YYNGEE. V lost 0 bases and J lost 1, with 4 bases in between. The CDR3 runs 13 residues. This CDR3 reads CASSVERNTEAFF. As DNA, the CDR3 is TGTGCCAGCAGCGTAGAGAGGAACACTGAAGCTTTCTTT.

This clonotype was observed at least ten times. V is TRBV28 and J is TRBJ1-1; unclear D gene. Trimming took 6 bases from V and 7 from J, leaving 12 bases between them. The CDR3 has 12 amino acids. Looked up from germline, CDR1 is MDHEN and CDR2 is SYDVKM. The CDR3 bases are TGTGCCAGCAGCTACAACCGGCGTGAAGCTTTCTTT. Residues: CASSYNRREAFF.

The J gene is TRBJ2-3, the V gene TRBV7-2; TRBD1 might be the D (5 bases). Trimming removed 4 bases from V and 2 bases from J, with 13 bases in between. The CDR3 runs to 15 residues. Germline CDR1 reads SGHTA; CDR2 reads FQGNSA. The DNA for the CDR3 is TGTGCCAGCAGCTCCCGACAGTTACTCACAGATACGCAGTATTTT. Amino acids: CASSSRQLLTDTQYF.

The chain joins TRBV6-5 to TRBJ1-6; unclear D gene. The CDR3 covers 20 residues. The germline gives CDR1 MNHEY, CDR2 SVGAGI. Trimming took off 0 bases at V and 4 bases at J, with 22 bases between the two ends. CDR3 protein: CASSYSIFVPSQSYNSPLHF. The DNA for the CDR3 is TGTGCCAGCAGTTACTCTATATTTGTCCCTTCACAGAGTTATAATTCACCCCTCCACTTT.

At least ten counts were recorded for this clonotype. The CDR3 loop is CASSLAPVTNEKLFF. CDR3 in DNA: TGTGCCAGCAGCTTAGCCCCTGTTACTAATGAAAAACTGTTTTTT. The V and J genes are TRBV7-3 and TRBJ1-4; D gene unclear. The germline V gene encodes CDR1 SGHTA and CDR2 FQGTGA. Trimming stripped 2 bases from V and 2 bases from J, with 9 bases between. The CDR3 totals 15 residues.

In its sample, this clonotype was seen many times. This chain joins TRBV6-1 and TRBJ2-7, with unresolved D. The V end was cut by 0 bases, the J end by 2 bases, with 8 bases between. The CDR3 has 14 residues. Germline V gene lookup returns CDR1 MNHNS and CDR2 SASEGT. The CDR3 loop is CASSEAPQTYEQYF. The CDR3 DNA reads TGTGCCAGCAGTGAAGCGCCACAGACCTACGAGCAGTACTTC.

This clonotype was counted at least ten times. The J gene is TRBJ1-6, the V gene TRBV6-2 or TRBV6-3; 7 nucleotides match TRBD1. There are 17 residues in the CDR3. Germline V gene sequence: CDR1 MNHEY, CDR2 SVGEGT. After removal of 2 bases from V and 1 base from J, the junction contained 5 bases not matched to a gene. The CDR3 bases are TGTGCCAGCAGTTACCGGACAGGCGATTCCTATAATTCACCCCTCCACTTT. This encodes CASSYRTGDSYNSPLHF.

This clonotype came up a few times. V and J are TRBV18 and TRBJ1-5, with a possible D match to TRBD1 (5 bases). Trimming removed 4 bases from V and 6 bases from J, with 10 bases in between. Germline CDR1 is KGHSH and CDR2 is LQKENI. The CDR3 spans 13 residues. CDR3 protein: CASSLGDFQPQHF. The CDR3 DNA reads TGTGCCAGCTCACTGGGGGACTTTCAGCCCCAGCATTTT.

This chain connects TRBV2 to TRBJ1-6; 7 bases fit TRBD1. The CDR3 runs to 15 residues. Germline CDR1 and CDR2: SNHLY and FYNNEI. V shed 6 bases, J shed 7 bases, and the junction held 9 bases outside the gene matches. CDR3 in amino acids: CASSVDPGQNSPLHF. For the CDR3, the DNA is TGTGCCAGCAGCGTAGACCCGGGACAGAATTCACCCCTCCACTTT.

This clonotype came up many times. V gene TRBV13 combines with J gene TRBJ1-4; TRBD1 aligns across 9 bases. CDR3 length: 13 residues. The V and J ends lost 5 bases and 7 bases, in that order; junction bases with no gene match: 2. Germline V gene lookup returns CDR1 PRHDT and CDR2 FYEKMQ (reference sequence). As DNA, the CDR3 is TGTGCCAGCAGCGAGGACAGGGGTGAAAAACTGTTTTTT. As protein: CASSEDRGEKLFF. The entire variable domain, with the rest obtained from reference TRBV13 and TRBJ1-4, is as follows: AAGVIQSPRHLIKEKRETATLKCYPIPRHDTVYWYQQGPGQDPQFLISFYEKMQSDKGSIPDRFSAQQFSDYHSELNMSSLELGDSALYFCASSEDRGEKLFFGSGTQLSVL.

This sequence joins TRBV5-6 and TRBJ2-4; 8 bases fit TRBD1. The V gene end was trimmed by 1 base and the J gene end by 1 base; junction bases not matched to a gene: 7. The CDR3 contains 17 residues. Germline V gene sequence: CDR1 SGHDT, CDR2 YYEEEE. The DNA for the CDR3 is TGTGCCAGCAGCTTGCTGCAGGGGGCCGGGGCCAAAAACATTCAGTACTTC. The encoded protein is CASSLLQGAGAKNIQYF. The variable domain in full, completed from reference TRBV5-6 and TRBJ2-4, reads DAGVTQSPTHLIKTRGQQVTLRCSPKSGHDTVSWYQQALGQGPQFIFQYYEEEERQRGNFPDRFSGHQFPNYSSELNVNALLLGDSALYLCASSLLQGAGAKNIQYFGAGTRLSVL.

The V call is TRBV7-9, the J call TRBJ1-6; D is unclear. The CDR3 has 16 amino acids. CDR1 is SEHNR and CDR2 is FQNEAQ in the germline V gene (reference sequence). Between the trimmed V and J ends, which lost 3 bases and 10 bases, there was a span of 19 bases. The CDR3 sequence is CASSFQAKTVWSPLHF. Here the CDR3 DNA reads TGTGCCAGCAGCTTCCAAGCCAAGACGGTTTGGTCACCCCTCCACTTT.